This T cell receptor (beta chain) was found in a study of T cells in Graves' hyperthyroidism and ophthalmopathy. Study results and limitations: Also found in blood were most expanded thyroid clonotypes above 0.001.

Together with thyroid ultrasound, orbital computed tomography, serum thyroxine and TRAb, clinical symptoms were used for diagnoses. Fresh peripheral blood, approximately 9.6 ml, yielded the PBMCs. The TCR beta CDR3 regions underwent amplification using RNA transcripts as the source. The HTBI primer set drove a first-round RT-PCR of the TCR CDR3. TCRdb re-called the multiplex PCR reads through MiXCR, storing one row per CDR3 protein. This table holds approximately 560,000 distinct CDR3 sequences, less than 20% found once. About this clonotype: Its antigen is as yet unknown.

Specimen: blood. This clonotype was sampled from a woman in her 30s with Graves' hyperthyroidism.

CDR3: CASSLAGLAEDTQYF. As DNA, the CDR3 is TGTGCCAGCAGCTTAGCGGGACTAGCGGAAGATACGCAGTATTTT. The chain combines TRBV7-2 with TRBJ2-3, with 11 bases identical to TRBD2. Trimming cost V 0 bases and J 5 bases; bases outside gene matches: 1. CDR3 length: 15 amino acids. Germline V gene lookup returns CDR1 SGHTA and CDR2 FQGNSA.